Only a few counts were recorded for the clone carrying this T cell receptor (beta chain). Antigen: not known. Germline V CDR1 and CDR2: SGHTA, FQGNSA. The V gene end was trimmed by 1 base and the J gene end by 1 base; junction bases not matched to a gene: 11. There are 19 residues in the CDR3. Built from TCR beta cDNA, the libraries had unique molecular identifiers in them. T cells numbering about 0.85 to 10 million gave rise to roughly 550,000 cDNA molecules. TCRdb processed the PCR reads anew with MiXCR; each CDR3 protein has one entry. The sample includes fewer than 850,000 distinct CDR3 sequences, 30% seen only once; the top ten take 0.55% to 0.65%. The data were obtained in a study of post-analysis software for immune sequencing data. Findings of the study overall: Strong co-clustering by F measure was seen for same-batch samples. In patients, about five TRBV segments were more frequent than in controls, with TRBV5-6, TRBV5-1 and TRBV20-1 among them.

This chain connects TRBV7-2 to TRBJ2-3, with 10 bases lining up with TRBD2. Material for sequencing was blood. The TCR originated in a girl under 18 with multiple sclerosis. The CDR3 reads CASSLVLRLAGDGTDTQYF. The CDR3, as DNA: TGTGCCAGCAGCTTAGTCCTGCGGCTAGCGGGAGACGGCACAGATACGCAGTATTTT.